The T cell receptor beta chain under discussion was sequenced for a study of blood T cell repertoires in COVID-19. Study-level background: Both acute and convalescent COVID-19 samples were obtained from the United States, Italy and Spain. Sample material is recorded as cDNA or gDNA derived from T cells, B-cell-depleted T cells, or PBMCs.

Germline loops: CDR1 MDHEN, CDR2 SYDVKM. The CDR3 covers 14 residues. The trim removed 2 bases at V and 2 bases at J, leaving 2 bases unmatched. Original processing methods: Estimates of nucleated cell counts were drawn from the amplification of reference gene primers. TCRdb keeps only in-frame clones here, not all; method: immunoSEQ multiplex PCR. That table supplies the V and J calls and clone size; D and trimming were determined from the DNA. The data contain 300,000 to 450,000 clones, 85% of them singletons. This sequence was found in a woman under 30 with acute or convalescent COVID-19. Material for sequencing was peripheral blood. The chain couples TRBV28 to TRBJ2-5; 7 nucleotides line up with TRBD2. CDR3 region: CASSLTSAQETQYF. CDR3 nucleotide sequence: TGTGCCAGCAGTTTAACTAGCGCACAAGAGACCCAGTACTTC.